A single sample gave rise to the 24 T cell receptor beta chains below, sequenced in a study of post-analysis software for immune sequencing data. Their antigen targets remain unknown. Study-level findings and limits: Relative to controls, patients had about five TRBV segments at higher frequency, with TRBV5-6, TRBV5-1 and TRBV20-1 among these.

Researchers reported that TCR beta cDNA libraries carried unique molecular identifiers. MiXCR, applied by TCRdb to the PCR reads, yields one record per CDR3 protein. This sample has 750,000 to 900,000 distinct CDR3 sequences, with just over 45% found just once. Sequences were obtained from blood. Source of these receptors: a girl aged 10 to 17 with multiple sclerosis.

The chain couples TRBV7-2 to TRBJ2-2, with a possible D match to TRBD2 (6 bases). The CDR3 loop spans 17 amino acids. CDR1 and CDR2 (germline): SGHTA, FQGNSA. Trimming took 0 bases from V and 0 from J, leaving 11 bases between them. The CDR3 sequence is CASSLARGRSNTGELFF. The CDR3 bases are TGTGCCAGCAGCTTAGCGCGGGGACGTTCGAACACCGGGGAGCTGTTTTTT. Using reference TRBV7-2 and TRBJ2-2 for the parts outside the CDR3, the full variable domain is GAGVSQSPSNKVTEKGKDVELRCDPISGHTALYWYRQSLGQGLEFLIYFQGNSAPDKSGLPSDRFSAERTGGSVSTLTIQRTQQEDSAVYLCASSLARGRSNTGELFFGEGSRLTVL.

This clonotype was observed a handful of times. The chain joins TRBV29-1 to TRBJ2-7; 7 bases are a match to TRBD2. V trimming: 4 bases; J trimming: 7 bases; junction bases outside the gene matches: 10. CDR1 SQVTM and CDR2 ANQGSEA come from the germline V gene. The CDR3 loop spans 13 amino acids. The CDR3, as DNA: TGCAGCGTTGGCGCTAGCGGCCCCTTGGAGCAGTACTTC. Translation: CSVGASGPLEQYF.

The CDR3 DNA reads as TGCGCCACGGCCACCGGGACAGGAGGGGACGAGCAGTACTTC. Translated, it gives CATATGTGGDEQYF. The V gene is TRBV5-1, the J gene TRBJ2-7; 8 bases fit TRBD1. The CDR3 covers 14 residues. Germline-derived CDR1 and CDR2 are SGHRS and YFSETQ. Unmatched junction bases numbered 13, after V lost 9 bases and J lost 5 bases.

This clonotype has a handful of counts. The CDR3 loop reads CASSQVLWETQYF. The CDR3 DNA sequence: TGCGCCAGCAGCCAAGTGCTGTGGGAGACCCAGTACTTC. The chain is built from TRBV4-3 and TRBJ2-5; no clear D. V gave up 1 base and J gave up 5 bases, with 8 bases separating them. The CDR3 extends over 13 amino acids. From germline, CDR1 is LGHNA and CDR2 YSLEER.

The J gene is TRBJ2-5, the V gene TRBV5-4, with unresolved D. The V and J ends lost 5 bases and 0 bases respectively, with 14 bases between them. This CDR3 contains 15 residues. CDR1 SGHNT and CDR2 YYREEE come from the germline V gene (reference sequence). The CDR3 loop reads CASSMTPGHQETQYF. DNA for the CDR3: TGTGCCAGCAGTATGACTCCGGGCCACCAAGAGACCCAGTACTTC.

J is TRBJ2-7 and V is TRBV7-3; 10 bases agree with TRBD2. The length of the CDR3 is 14 residues. Germline lookup yields CDR1 SGHTA and CDR2 FQGTGA. With 6 bases clipped from V and 7 bases from J, the junction kept 9 bases outside the gene matches. CDR3 in DNA: TGTGCCAGCAGTCGAGCGGGAGGGCCGTCGGAGCAGTACTTC. It yields the protein CASSRAGGPSEQYF.

This clonotype was found once. The V gene is TRBV25-1, the J gene TRBJ2-7; 10 nucleotides line up with TRBD2. Gene TRBJ2-5 matches the end of the DNA better, so the J call may be wrong. CDR3 length: 21 residues. Germline loops: CDR1 MGHDK, CDR2 SYGVNS. CDR3 protein: CASSEPGREKSGRAIGETQYF. The CDR3 DNA sequence: TGTGCCAGCAGTGAACCGGGAAGGGAAAAAAGCGGGAGGGCCATTGGAGAGACCCAGTACTTC.

The chain employs TRBV12-3 or TRBV12-4 and TRBJ2-7; 9 bases match TRBD2. This CDR3 is 15 amino acids long. V shed 8 bases and J 2 bases; nucleotides not matched to a gene: 10. The CDR3, as DNA: TGTGCCAGCGGGTATCAGGGACTAGCAACCTACGAGCAGTACTTC. Amino acids: CASGYQGLATYEQYF.

This sequence joins TRBV12-3 or TRBV12-4 and TRBJ1-2; TRBD1 might be the D (5 bases). CDR3 length: 13 residues. V lost 8 bases to trimming and J lost 6 bases, with 16 bases between them. This CDR3 is CASLRGGENGYTF. CDR3 nucleotides: TGTGCCAGCCTTCGTGGGGGGGAGAATGGCTACACCTTC.

The chain joins TRBV6-2 or TRBV6-3 to TRBJ2-3; TRBD1 matches at 7 bases. V was pared by 7 bases and J by 5 bases, with 9 bases of the junction left unmatched. Germline V gene data show CDR1 as MNHEY and CDR2 as SVGEGT. The CDR3 spans 14 residues. The CDR3 coding sequence is TGTGCCAGCACCCTGGACAGGTGGGGAGATACGCAGTATTTT. Translation: CASTLDRWGDTQYF.

The V gene is TRBV28, the J gene TRBJ2-1, with a weak D call TRBD2 (5 bases). Germline lookup yields CDR1 MDHEN and CDR2 SYDVKM. This CDR3 has 13 amino acids. V lost 6 bases and J 8 bases, leaving 14 bases between the germline ends. Here the CDR3 DNA reads TGTGCCAGCAGCCTAGCTTTAGAACATGAGCAGTTCTTC. Amino acids: CASSLALEHEQFF. Using reference TRBV28 and TRBJ2-1 for the parts outside the CDR3, the full variable domain is DVKVTQSSRYLVKRTGEKVFLECVQDMDHENMFWYRQDPGLGLRLIYFSYDVKMKEKGDIPEGYSVSREKKERFSLILESASTNQTSMYLCASSLALEHEQFFGPGTRLTVL.

The V call is TRBV3-1, the J call TRBJ1-1; 7 positions agree with TRBD1. The CDR3 loop spans 15 amino acids. Germline assignment: CDR1 LGHDT and CDR2 YNNKEL (reference sequence). The junction had 6 bases not matched to a gene; V was cut back by 2 bases and J by 3 bases. The CDR3 spells CASSQSRQGDTEAFF. Here the CDR3 DNA reads TGTGCCAGCAGCCAAAGCCGCCAGGGGGACACTGAAGCTTTCTTT.

This chain links TRBV25-1 with TRBJ2-7; 8 bases are shared with TRBD1. The CDR3 extends over 15 amino acids. From germline, CDR1 is MGHDK and CDR2 SYGVNS. With 3 bases clipped from V and 5 bases from J, the junction kept 9 bases outside the gene matches. CDR3: CASSDTTGDWDEQYF. CDR3 nucleotide sequence: TGTGCCAGCAGTGATACGACAGGGGACTGGGACGAGCAGTACTTC.

This clonotype was observed a handful of times. This CDR3 is CASWPASGNQETQYF. CDR3 DNA: TGCGCCAGCTGGCCGGCGAGCGGGAACCAAGAGACCCAGTACTTC. V and J are TRBV5-1 and TRBJ2-5; 7 nucleotides agree with TRBD2. The CDR3 contains 15 residues. The J segment lost 0 bases and the V segment lost 7 bases, leaving 9 bases of the junction unmatched. Germline V CDR1 and CDR2: SGHRS, YFSETQ.

This clonotype was observed a few times. This chain joins TRBV7-9 and TRBJ2-7, with D uncertain. CDR3 size: 12 residues. Trimming pared 9 bases from V and 0 bases from J, leaving 9 bases between. Germline V gene sequence: CDR1 SEHNR, CDR2 FQNEAQ (reference sequence). CDR3 DNA: TGTGCCAGTGGTGGAAACTCCTACGAGCAGTACTTC. Its translation is CASGGNSYEQYF.

The chain has TRBV20-1 and TRBJ2-7; D perhaps matches TRBD2 (5 bases). The germline V and J ends were trimmed by 3 bases and 3 bases, with 24 bases remaining between them. Per the germline V gene, CDR1 is DFQATT and CDR2 is SNEGSKA (reference sequence). The CDR3 runs to 17 residues. CDR3 sequence (DNA): TGCAGTGCTAGTGGAGGAACGAGGTTCTCCTGGCGCTACGAGCAGTACTTC. It codes for CSASGGTRFSWRYEQYF.

V is TRBV6-2 or TRBV6-3 and J is TRBJ2-7; 11 bases line up with TRBD1. The junction had 5 bases not matched to a gene; V was cut back by 5 bases and J by 2 bases. The CDR3 has 15 residues. Germline V gene sequence: CDR1 MNHEY, CDR2 SVGEGT. CDR3: CASSGLGQGAYEQYF. In DNA form, the CDR3 reads TGTGCCAGCAGTGGATTGGGACAGGGGGCCTACGAGCAGTACTTC.

The CDR3 DNA is TGCAGTGCTAGAGAGAACAGGGGGGGCTACACCTTC. The encoded protein is CSARENRGGYTF. The chain recombines TRBV20-1 with TRBJ1-2; 8 nucleotides match TRBD1. The CDR3 runs 12 residues. CDR1 is DFQATT, CDR2 SNEGSKA, per germline (reference sequence). V gave up 0 bases and J gave up 8 bases; unmatched junction bases: 2.

The J gene is TRBJ2-3, the V gene TRBV20-1, with TRBD2 identical over 8 bases. After removal of 3 bases from V and 3 bases from J, the junction contained 5 bases not matched to a gene. Germline assignment: CDR1 DFQATT and CDR2 SNEGSKA (reference sequence). The CDR3 runs 14 residues. In DNA form, the CDR3 reads TGCAGTGCTAGTAGGCGGGAGGAGACAGATACGCAGTATTTT. Translating it yields CSASRREETDTQYF.

There are a few counts of this clonotype. CDR3: CASSREPSRYNEQFF. The DNA of the CDR3 is TGCGCCAGCAGCCGAGAGCCCTCTAGGTACAATGAGCAGTTCTTC. The rearrangement joins TRBV4-3 to TRBJ2-1; D unclear. Deletions cut 4 bases from V and 4 bases from J, with 14 bases between. Germline CDR1 and CDR2: LGHNA and YSLEER. CDR3 size: 15 residues.

J is TRBJ2-3 and V is TRBV20-1; D uncertain. CDR3 length equals 13 residues. CDR1 is DFQATT and CDR2 is SNEGSKA in the germline V gene (reference sequence). V lost 3 bases and J lost 5, with 12 bases in between. DNA for the CDR3: TGCAGTGCTAGTTGGGTAGTGGTAGATACGCAGTATTTT. Protein: CSASWVVVDTQYF.

This clonotype was seen only a few times. The chain is built from TRBV7-9 and TRBJ2-1, with 12 bases aligning to TRBD2. Germline-derived CDR1 and CDR2 are SEHNR and FQNEAQ (reference sequence). The CDR3 spans 16 residues. The ends lost 5 bases at V and 4 bases at J; junction bases unmatched: 6. The CDR3 nucleotides read TGTGCCAGCAGCGTTACGACTAGCGGGGGTTACAATGAGCAGTTCTTC. As protein: CASSVTTSGGYNEQFF.

This clonotype was recorded a few times. V usage is TRBV7-6 and J usage is TRBJ2-7; the D gene is possibly TRBD1 (6 bases). Germline lookup yields CDR1 SGHVS and CDR2 FNYEAQ. This CDR3 contains 14 residues. Trimming cost V 5 bases and J 2 bases, with 13 bases left between them. The CDR3 loop reads CASSPDEGAYEQYF. As DNA, the CDR3 is TGTGCCAGCAGCCCTGACGAGGGGGCCTACGAGCAGTACTTC. The variable domain in full, completed from reference TRBV7-6 and TRBJ2-7, reads GAGVSQSPRYKVTKRGQDVALRCDPISGHVSLYWYRQALGQGPEFLTYFNYEAQQDKSGLPNDRFSAERPEGSISTLTIQRTEQRDSAMYRCASSPDEGAYEQYFGPGTRLTVT.

V usage is TRBV20-1 and J usage is TRBJ2-7, with D perhaps matching TRBD2 (7 bases). CDR3 size: 15 residues. The V end was cut by 0 bases, the J end by 4 bases, with 16 bases between. Germline CDR1 DFQATT, CDR2 SNEGSKA (reference sequence). As DNA, the CDR3 is TGCAGTGCTAGAGATCAGGGGCTAGCGGTATACGAGCAGTACTTC. Protein sequence: CSARDQGLAVYEQYF.